This entry describes one T cell receptor beta chain. These data come from a study of blood T cell repertoires in COVID-19. Profiling relied on immunoSEQ multiplex PCR, and the TCRdb table lists in-frame clones only, not all of them. The sample gives about 480,000 clones, 70% to 90% of which show up once; about 1.7% is in the top ten. From germline, CDR1 is KGHDR and CDR2 SFDVKD. V gave up 1 base and J gave up 7 bases, with 7 bases separating them. The CDR3 is 13 amino acids. This chain connects TRBV24-1 to TRBJ2-1, with D possibly matching TRBD1 (6 bases). The TCR comes from a woman aged 40 to 50 who had recovered from COVID-19. Material for sequencing was PBMCs or T cells enriched from blood (not recorded which). The CDR3 reads CATSDFTGNEQFF. CDR3 in DNA: TGTGCCACCAGTGATTTTACAGGGAATGAGCAGTTCTTC.